This T cell receptor (beta chain) appears in the sequencing data of a study of blood T cell repertoires in COVID-19. This clone was seen only a few times. V was clipped by 0 bases and J by 13 bases, with 16 bases between them. The CDR3 totals 15 residues. The germline CDR1 and CDR2 sequences are WNHNN and SYGVQD (reference sequence). In the authors' methods: Counts of nucleated cells, estimated from reference gene primer amplification, were obtained. The table came from immunoSEQ multiplex PCR; TCRdb's copy has only in-frame clones and leaves some out. V, J and clone size are taken as reported in that table, and D and trimming were inferred from the DNA itself. Altogether about 160,000 clones are present, about three quarters being singletons, with the ten largest covering approximately 2.6%.

Sequencing was performed on peripheral blood. The J gene is TRBJ1-6, the V gene TRBV10-1; no clear D gene. This TCR derives from a man in his sixties or seventies with acute or convalescent COVID-19. The DNA of the CDR3 is TGCGCCAGCAGTGAGTCTGTAGAGGCAGTTCGGCCCCTCCACTTT. It specifies CASSESVEAVRPLHF.